The next 22 T cell receptor beta chains were all read from a single sample in a study of PD-L1 blockade in urothelial cancer (TCRdb year 2017). The library was made by the immunoSEQ multiplex PCR assay. The clones in this table, taken by TCRdb from immuneACCESS, are in-frame only. Not every clone is retained; where verified, under half of the shortfall comes from an unresolved V gene, and the cause of the rest is unknown. This sample lists 100,000 to 150,000 clones; more than 70% were detected once. The leading ten clones occupy around 2.4% of the sample. The time point label here, explained by the study, means: peripheral blood 6 weeks after treatment start. The sequencing used PBMCs, collected around atezolizumab (anti-PD-L1) treatment. Every receptor here comes from a man between 45 and 60 years old with urothelial cancer.

V gene TRBV27 combines with J gene TRBJ2-1; 7 bases line up with TRBD1. The CDR3 totals 16 residues. Germline V gene sequence: CDR1 MNHEY, CDR2 SMNVEV (reference sequence). With V trimmed by 5 bases and J by 7 bases, 14 bases remained unmatched. The CDR3 here is CASSSLVGQVGNEQFF. The CDR3 nucleotides are TGTGCCAGCAGTAGTTTGGTTGGACAGGTTGGGAATGAGCAGTTCTTC.

This clone has only a few counts. The rearrangement links TRBV27 to TRBJ2-7, with D possibly matching TRBD2 (6 bases). The CDR3 totals 14 residues. V lost 3 bases and J lost 4, with 13 bases in between. Germline V gene sequence: CDR1 MNHEY, CDR2 SMNVEV (reference sequence). The CDR3 spells CASSFVSGGYEQYF. As DNA, the CDR3 is TGTGCCAGCAGTTTCGTGTCTGGGGGGTACGAGCAGTACTTC.

The gene calls are TRBV5-6 and TRBJ2-2; weak D call: TRBD1 (5 bases). V was clipped by 4 bases and J by 4 bases, with 14 bases between them. The CDR3 has 15 amino acids. From germline, CDR1 is SGHDT and CDR2 YYEEEE. The CDR3 nucleotides are TGTGCCAGCAGCACTTCCAGGGCTCCCACCGGGGAGCTGTTTTTT. Its protein product is CASSTSRAPTGELFF.

A single count supports this clone. This chain connects TRBV6-6 to TRBJ1-5; D is ambiguous. The germline V gene has CDR1 MNHNY and CDR2 SVGAGI (reference sequence). V was shortened by 2 bases and J by 0 bases, with 5 bases between the two germline ends. The CDR3 loop spans 14 amino acids. CDR3 nucleotides: TGTGCCAGCAGTTACGAGCCTAGCAATCAGCCCCAGCATTTT. Residues: CASSYEPSNQPQHF.

The rearrangement links TRBV7-2 to TRBJ2-1; possible D gene TRBD2, 5 bases. V lost 0 bases and J lost 7, with 19 bases in between. The length of the CDR3 is 17 residues. Germline V CDR1 and CDR2: SGHTA, FQGNSA. This CDR3 is CASSLARSSIQRNEQFF. For the CDR3, the DNA is TGTGCCAGCAGCTTAGCGCGGTCTAGCATCCAAAGGAATGAGCAGTTCTTC.

The V call is TRBV6-1, the J call TRBJ2-3; 8 bases line up with TRBD2. V shed 4 bases, J shed 2 bases, and the junction held 5 bases outside the gene matches. CDR3 length equals 15 residues. Per the germline V gene, CDR1 is MNHNS and CDR2 is SASEGT. CDR3 region: CASSATSGYTDTQYF. For the CDR3, the DNA is TGTGCCAGCAGTGCTACTAGCGGTTACACAGATACGCAGTATTTT.

This clone was observed once. The chain couples TRBV4-1 to TRBJ2-1; 8 bases fit TRBD2. The V gene's germline CDR1 is MGHRA and CDR2 YSYEKL. This CDR3 has 15 residues. The J segment lost 1 base and the V segment lost 1 base, leaving 0 bases of the junction unmatched. CDR3 DNA sequence: TGCGCCAGCAGCCAAGGCGGGAGGTCCTACAATGAGCAGTTCTTC. It codes for CASSQGGRSYNEQFF.

This chain uses TRBV5-1 with TRBJ1-2, with 7 bases fitting TRBD1. CDR3 length: 15 amino acids. Germline V gene sequence: CDR1 SGHRS, CDR2 YFSETQ. The V gene end was trimmed by 2 bases and the J gene end by 2 bases; junction bases not matched to a gene: 6. DNA for the CDR3: TGCGCCAGCAGCTTATATGCGACAGGGAACTATGGCTACACCTTC. This codes for CASSLYATGNYGYTF. Complete variable domain (other parts from reference TRBV5-1 and TRBJ1-2): KAGVTQTPRYLIKTRGQQVTLSCSPISGHRSVSWYQQTPGQGLQFLFEYFSETQRNKGNFPGRFSGRQFSNSRSEMNVSTLELGDSALYLCASSLYATGNYGYTFGSGTRLTVV.

In its sample, this clone was seen a few times. The rearrangement uses TRBV7-9 and TRBJ1-6, with 7 positions matching TRBD1. The V segment lost 5 bases and the J segment 5 bases; nucleotides outside the gene matches: 6. CDR1 and CDR2 (germline): SEHNR, FQNEAQ (reference sequence). CDR3 length: 15 residues. The CDR3 is CASSITQGDNSPLHF. The CDR3 nucleotides are TGTGCCAGCAGCATAACTCAGGGGGATAATTCACCCCTCCACTTT.

The chain couples TRBV9 to TRBJ2-5; maybe TRBD1 (6 bases). The end of the DNA is better explained by TRBJ2-7, so the J call may be wrong. Per germline, CDR1 SGDLS and CDR2 YYNGEE. The CDR3 covers 15 residues. The CDR3 bases are TGTGCCAGCAGCTCCGTTGGGGACGCCAGGGGCGAGCAGTACTTC. Translation: CASSSVGDARGEQYF.

This clone was observed many times. The chain has TRBV11-2 and TRBJ1-6, with 7 nucleotides matching TRBD1. The V segment lost 5 bases and the J segment 9 bases; nucleotides outside the gene matches: 16. Germline values: CDR1 SGHAT, CDR2 FQNNGV. The CDR3 has 17 residues. The DNA for the CDR3 is TGTGCCAGCAGCCCGCCGGGGTCGACAGGGTTAGGTTCACCCCTCCACTTT. Translated: CASSPPGSTGLGSPLHF. Full variable domain (missing parts from reference TRBV11-2 and TRBJ1-6): EAGVAQSPRYKIIEKRQSVAFWCNPISGHATLYWYQQILGQGPKLLIQFQNNGVVDDSQLPKDRFSAERLKGVDSTLKIQPAKLEDSAVYLCASSPPGSTGLGSPLHFGNGTRLTVT.

The CDR3 region is CASSDRATNYGYTF. CDR3 sequence (DNA): TGTGCCAGCAGTGATCGAGCGACTAACTATGGCTACACCTTC. The chain combines TRBV6-1 with TRBJ1-2; D remains ambiguous. This CDR3 region has 14 residues. Germline CDR1 and CDR2: MNHNS and SASEGT. Trimming took 3 bases from V and 0 from J, leaving 8 bases between them.

This clone was detected only once. The rearrangement uses TRBV9 and TRBJ1-2, with 7 bases identical to TRBD1. The CDR3 contains 13 residues. J lost 3 bases, V lost 5 bases, and 4 bases had no gene match. The germline V gene has CDR1 SGDLS and CDR2 YYNGEE. The CDR3 reads CASRGDSHYGYTF. The CDR3 bases are TGTGCCAGCAGGGGGGACAGCCACTATGGCTACACCTTC.

The chain has TRBV7-9 and TRBJ1-3; no clear D. Trimming stripped 5 bases from V and 7 bases from J, with 15 bases between. The germline CDR1 and CDR2 sequences are SEHNR and FQNEAQ (reference sequence). The CDR3 is made up of 14 amino acids. CDR3 sequence: CASSRGASGNTIYF. The CDR3 DNA reads as TGTGCCAGCAGCCGTGGCGCCTCCGGGAACACCATATATTTT.

In its sample, this clone was seen once. The chain carries TRBV6-5 and TRBJ2-5, with D possibly TRBD2 on 5 matching bases. V was trimmed by 6 bases and J by 1 base, leaving 12 bases between them. The CDR3 consists of 14 residues. Germline lookup yields CDR1 MNHEY and CDR2 SVGAGI. The CDR3 sequence is CASRPPSTQETQYF. Here the CDR3 DNA reads TGTGCCAGCAGACCCCCTAGCACCCAAGAGACCCAGTACTTC.

This chain uses TRBV5-3 with TRBJ2-7, with 7 bases that match TRBD1. TRBV5-3 is flagged as an ORF with uncertain function. The length of the CDR3 is 18 residues. V dropped 2 bases and J dropped 4; count of bases not matched to a gene: 18. The CDR3 is CARSFPGQHNPRVYEQYF. The CDR3 DNA follows: TGTGCCAGAAGCTTCCCGGGACAGCACAACCCGAGAGTGTACGAGCAGTACTTC.

This sequence joins TRBV28 and TRBJ1-2, with D possibly TRBD1 on 5 matching bases. Between the trimmed V and J ends, which lost 3 bases and 8 bases, there was a span of 16 bases. CDR3 length equals 14 residues. Germline V CDR1 and CDR2: MDHEN, SYDVKM. The CDR3 spells CASSLGLRKGGYTF. The CDR3 nucleotides read TGTGCCAGCAGTTTGGGACTCCGGAAGGGCGGCTACACCTTC.

The rearrangement uses TRBV28 and TRBJ1-1; 9 positions match TRBD1. The V gene's germline CDR1 is MDHEN and CDR2 SYDVKM. V shed 5 bases, J shed 7 bases, and the junction held 11 bases outside the gene matches. This CDR3 contains 15 residues. The CDR3 region has the DNA TGTGCCAGCAGTGCATCCGGGACAGGGTACCGTGAAGCTTTCTTT. Translating gives CASSASGTGYREAFF.

V usage is TRBV7-2 and J usage is TRBJ2-1; 11 nucleotides align to TRBD2. The CDR3 has 17 residues. Germline assignment: CDR1 SGHTA and CDR2 FQGNSA. After removal of 0 bases from V and 2 bases from J, the junction contained 3 bases not matched to a gene. CDR3 in DNA: TGTGCCAGCAGCTTAGCGCGGACTAGCGGGCCCTACAATGAGCAGTTCTTC. Translated: CASSLARTSGPYNEQFF.

The V and J genes are TRBV5-4 and TRBJ2-6; 7 bases map to TRBD1. The germline CDR1 and CDR2 sequences are SGHNT and YYREEE (reference sequence). V trimming: 3 bases; J trimming: 1 base; junction bases outside the gene matches: 1. The length of the CDR3 is 15 residues. CDR3 bases: TGTGCCAGCAGCTCGACAGGGTCTGGGGCCAACGTCCTGACTTTC. It translates to CASSSTGSGANVLTF.

There are a few counts of this clone. CDR3 protein: CASSPSLGQETQYF. The CDR3 DNA is TGTGCCAGCTCACCCTCCCTAGGTCAGGAGACCCAGTACTTC. J is TRBJ2-5 and V is TRBV18, with D hard to call. The V end lost 3 bases, the J end lost 5 bases, and 13 bases lay between the germline ends. The CDR3 extends over 14 amino acids. Germline V gives CDR1 KGHSH, CDR2 LQKENI.

V is TRBV27 and J is TRBJ2-7; D perhaps matches TRBD1 (6 bases). Trimming left V 5 bases short and J 0 bases short, with 11 bases between. CDR1 MNHEY and CDR2 SMNVEV come from the germline V gene (reference sequence). The CDR3 is 14 amino acids. The CDR3 loop reads CASSLTGISYEQYF. The CDR3 DNA reads TGTGCCAGCAGTCTAACAGGGATCTCCTACGAGCAGTACTTC.